The present T cell receptor (beta chain) was sequenced within a study of T cell responses to AZD1222 COVID-19 vaccine. V lost 4 bases, J lost 4 bases, and 6 bases stayed unmatched. The CDR3 spans 16 residues. The germline V gene encodes CDR1 LGHDT and CDR2 YNNKEL (reference sequence). Assay used: immunoSEQ multiplex PCR; TCRdb lists only in-frame clones, some missing. The table includes 89,000 or so clones, just over 85% detected once. The sequencing used peripheral blood, collected on day 0 of AZD1222 vaccination. This clonotype was obtained from an adult in good health. The chain combines TRBV3-1 (or the pseudogene TRBV3-2) with TRBJ2-5; 13 nucleotides line up with TRBD2. CDR3 nucleotide sequence: TGTGCCAGCAGCCCCTGGACTAGCGGGAGAGGAGAGACCCAGTACTTC. Translating gives CASSPWTSGRGETQYF.